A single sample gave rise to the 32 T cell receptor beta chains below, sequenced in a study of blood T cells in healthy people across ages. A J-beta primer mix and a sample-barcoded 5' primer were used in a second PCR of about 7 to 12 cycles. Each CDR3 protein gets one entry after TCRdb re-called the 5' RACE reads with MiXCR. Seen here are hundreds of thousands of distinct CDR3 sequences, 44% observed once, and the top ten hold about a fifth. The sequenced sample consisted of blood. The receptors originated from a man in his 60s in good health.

CDR3: CASSDTGSPGGYTF. The CDR3 region has the DNA TGTGCCAGCAGTGACACAGGTTCTCCGGGAGGCTACACCTTC. The chain has TRBV6-1 and TRBJ1-2; D is perhaps TRBD1 (5 bases). Trimming removed 3 bases from V and 8 bases from J, with 16 bases in between. Germline V gene sequence: CDR1 MNHNS, CDR2 SASEGT. This CDR3 is built from 14 residues.

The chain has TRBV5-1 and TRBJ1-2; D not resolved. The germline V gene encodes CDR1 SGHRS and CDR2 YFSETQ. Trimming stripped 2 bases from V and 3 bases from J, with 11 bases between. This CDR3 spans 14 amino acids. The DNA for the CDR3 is TGCGCCAGCAGCTTAGCTGACATGGACTATGGCTACACCTTC. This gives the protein CASSLADMDYGYTF.

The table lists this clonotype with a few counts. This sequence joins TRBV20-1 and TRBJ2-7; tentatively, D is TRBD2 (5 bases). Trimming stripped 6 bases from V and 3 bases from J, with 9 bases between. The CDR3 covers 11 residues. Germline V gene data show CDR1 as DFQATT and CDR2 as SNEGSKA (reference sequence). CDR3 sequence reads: CSAQAGYEQYF. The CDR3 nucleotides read TGCAGTGCCCAGGCGGGCTACGAGCAGTACTTC.

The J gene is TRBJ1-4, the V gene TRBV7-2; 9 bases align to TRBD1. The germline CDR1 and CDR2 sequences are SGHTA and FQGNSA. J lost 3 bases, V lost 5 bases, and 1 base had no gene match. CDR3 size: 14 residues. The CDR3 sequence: CASSRQGANEKLFF. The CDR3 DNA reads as TGTGCCAGCAGCCGACAGGGGGCTAATGAAAAACTGTTTTTT.

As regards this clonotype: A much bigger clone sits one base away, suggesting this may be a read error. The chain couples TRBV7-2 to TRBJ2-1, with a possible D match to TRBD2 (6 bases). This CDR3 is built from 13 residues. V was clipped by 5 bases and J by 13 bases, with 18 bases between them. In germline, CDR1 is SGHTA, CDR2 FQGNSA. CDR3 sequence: CASSPGVRETQFF. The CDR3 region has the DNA TGTGCCAGCAGCCCGGGAGTCAGGGAGACCCAGTTCTTC.

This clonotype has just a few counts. The CDR3 loop reads CASSHGVAGVHEQYF. The CDR3 coding sequence is TGTGCCAGCAGCCACGGGGTAGCGGGGGTCCACGAGCAGTACTTC. This chain connects TRBV13 to TRBJ2-7; 9 positions match TRBD2. After removal of 5 bases from V and 5 bases from J, the junction contained 10 bases not matched to a gene. There are 15 residues in the CDR3. Germline V gene lookup returns CDR1 PRHDT and CDR2 FYEKMQ (reference sequence).

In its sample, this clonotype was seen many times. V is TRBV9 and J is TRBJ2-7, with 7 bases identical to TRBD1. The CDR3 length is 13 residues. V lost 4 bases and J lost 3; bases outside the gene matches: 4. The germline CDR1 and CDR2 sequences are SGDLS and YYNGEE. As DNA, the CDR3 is TGTGCCAGCAGCCCATGGGACAGCTACGAGCAGTACTTC. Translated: CASSPWDSYEQYF.

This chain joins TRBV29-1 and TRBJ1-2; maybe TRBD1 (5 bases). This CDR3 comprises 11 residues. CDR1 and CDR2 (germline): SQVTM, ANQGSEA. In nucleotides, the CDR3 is TGCACCACCTTCGGGGGGTATGGCTACACCTTC. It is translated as CTTFGGYGYTF.

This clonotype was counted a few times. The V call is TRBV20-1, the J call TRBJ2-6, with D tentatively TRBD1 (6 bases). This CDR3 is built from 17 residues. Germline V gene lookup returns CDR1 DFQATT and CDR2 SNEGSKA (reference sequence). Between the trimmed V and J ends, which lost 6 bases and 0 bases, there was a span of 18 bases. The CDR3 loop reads CSADRDIDLSGANVLTF. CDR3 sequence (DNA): TGCAGTGCCGACCGGGACATCGACCTCTCTGGGGCCAACGTCCTGACTTTC.

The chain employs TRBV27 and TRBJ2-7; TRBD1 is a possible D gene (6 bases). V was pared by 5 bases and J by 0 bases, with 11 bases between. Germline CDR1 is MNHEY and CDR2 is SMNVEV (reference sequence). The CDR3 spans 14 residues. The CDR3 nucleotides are TGTGCCAGCAGTATACAGGGAAGCTCCTACGAGCAGTACTTC. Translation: CASSIQGSSYEQYF.

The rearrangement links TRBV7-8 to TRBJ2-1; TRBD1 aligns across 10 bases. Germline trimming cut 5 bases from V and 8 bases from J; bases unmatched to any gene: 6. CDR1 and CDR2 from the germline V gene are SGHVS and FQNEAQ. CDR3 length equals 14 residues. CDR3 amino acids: CASSQWTGGYEQFF. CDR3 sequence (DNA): TGTGCCAGCAGCCAGTGGACAGGGGGGTATGAGCAGTTCTTC.

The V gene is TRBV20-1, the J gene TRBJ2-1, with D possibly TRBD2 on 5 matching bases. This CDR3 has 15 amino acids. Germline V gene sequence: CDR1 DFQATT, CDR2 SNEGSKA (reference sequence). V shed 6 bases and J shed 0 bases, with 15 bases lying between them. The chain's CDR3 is CSAKVAGLSYNEQFF. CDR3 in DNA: TGCAGTGCGAAGGTCGCGGGTCTCTCCTACAATGAGCAGTTCTTC.

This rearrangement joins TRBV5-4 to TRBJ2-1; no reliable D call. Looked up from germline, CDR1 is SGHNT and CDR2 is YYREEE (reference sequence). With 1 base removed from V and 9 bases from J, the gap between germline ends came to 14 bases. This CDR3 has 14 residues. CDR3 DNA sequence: TGTGCCAGCAGCTTGTCGGGCTCCGGGTCTGAGCAGTTCTTC. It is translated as CASSLSGSGSEQFF.

CDR3 sequence: CASSYVQRLLPANVLTF. CDR3 sequence (DNA): TGTGCCAGCAGTTACGTGCAGCGGCTGCTCCCGGCCAACGTCCTGACTTTC. The chain employs TRBV6-5 and TRBJ2-6; possible D gene TRBD2, 5 bases. V lost 2 bases to trimming and J lost 6 bases, with 17 bases between them. CDR1 MNHEY and CDR2 SVGAGI come from the germline V gene. The CDR3 is 17 residues long.

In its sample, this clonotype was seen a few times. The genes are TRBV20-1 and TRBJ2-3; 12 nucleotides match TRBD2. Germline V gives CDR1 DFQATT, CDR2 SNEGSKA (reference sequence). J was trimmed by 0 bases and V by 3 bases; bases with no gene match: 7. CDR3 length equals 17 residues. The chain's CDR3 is CSASGLAGSYSTDTQYF. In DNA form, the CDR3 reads TGCAGTGCTAGCGGACTAGCGGGGTCCTATAGCACAGATACGCAGTATTTT.

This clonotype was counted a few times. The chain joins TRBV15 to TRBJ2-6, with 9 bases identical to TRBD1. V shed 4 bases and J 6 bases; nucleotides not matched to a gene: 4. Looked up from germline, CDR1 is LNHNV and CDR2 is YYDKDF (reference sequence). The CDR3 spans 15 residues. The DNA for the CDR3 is TGTGCCACCAGCACAGGACAGGGGACGGCCAACGTCCTGACTTTC. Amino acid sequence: CATSTGQGTANVLTF.

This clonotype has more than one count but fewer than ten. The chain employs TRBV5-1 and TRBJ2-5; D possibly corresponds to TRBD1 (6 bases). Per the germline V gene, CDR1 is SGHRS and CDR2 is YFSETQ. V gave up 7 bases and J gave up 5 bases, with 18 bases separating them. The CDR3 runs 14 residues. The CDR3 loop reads CASGSGVSAETQYF. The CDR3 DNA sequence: TGCGCCAGCGGATCAGGGGTGTCAGCGGAGACCCAGTACTTC.

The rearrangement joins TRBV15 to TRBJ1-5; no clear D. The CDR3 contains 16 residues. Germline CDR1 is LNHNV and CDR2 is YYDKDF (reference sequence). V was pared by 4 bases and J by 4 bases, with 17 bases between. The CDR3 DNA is TGTGCCACCAGCACCTACGAGACTGGTAGGAATCAGCCCCAGCATTTT. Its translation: CATSTYETGRNQPQHF.

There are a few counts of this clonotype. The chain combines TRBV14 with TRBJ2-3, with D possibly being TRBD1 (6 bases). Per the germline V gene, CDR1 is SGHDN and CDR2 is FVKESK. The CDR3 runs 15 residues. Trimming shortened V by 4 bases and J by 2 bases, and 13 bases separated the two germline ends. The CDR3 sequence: CASSLDRTPTDTQYF. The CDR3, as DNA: TGTGCCAGCAGCCTTGACAGGACCCCCACAGATACGCAGTATTTT.

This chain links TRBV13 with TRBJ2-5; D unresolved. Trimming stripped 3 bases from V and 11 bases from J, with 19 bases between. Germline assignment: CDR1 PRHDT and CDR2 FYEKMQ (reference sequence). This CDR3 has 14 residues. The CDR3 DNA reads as TGTGCCAGCAGCTTGTCGGAAGTTCGGCGAGAGCAGTACTTC. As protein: CASSLSEVRREQYF. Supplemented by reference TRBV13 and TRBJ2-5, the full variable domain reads AAGVIQSPRHLIKEKRETATLKCYPIPRHDTVYWYQQGPGQDPQFLISFYEKMQSDKGSIPDRFSAQQFSDYHSELNMSSLELGDSALYFCASSLSEVRREQYFGPGTRLLVL.

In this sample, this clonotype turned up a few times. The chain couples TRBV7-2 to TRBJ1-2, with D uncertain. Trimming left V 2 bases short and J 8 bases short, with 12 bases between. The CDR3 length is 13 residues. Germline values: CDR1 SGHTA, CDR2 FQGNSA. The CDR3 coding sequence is TGTGCCAGCAGCTTACTAGGACGGCGAGGCTACACCTTC. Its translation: CASSLLGRRGYTF.

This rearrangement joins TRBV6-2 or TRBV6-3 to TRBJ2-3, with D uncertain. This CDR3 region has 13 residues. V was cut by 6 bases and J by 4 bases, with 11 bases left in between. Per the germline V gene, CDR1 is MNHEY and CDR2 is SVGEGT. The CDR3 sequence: CASSPGVPDTQYF. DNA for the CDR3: TGTGCCAGCAGCCCTGGGGTTCCAGATACGCAGTATTTT.

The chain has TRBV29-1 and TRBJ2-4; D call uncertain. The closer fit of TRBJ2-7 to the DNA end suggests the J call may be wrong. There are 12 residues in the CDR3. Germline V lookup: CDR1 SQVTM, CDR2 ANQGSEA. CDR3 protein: CSVVPDGGEQYF. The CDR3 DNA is TGCAGCGTTGTGCCGGACGGTGGCGAGCAGTACTTC.

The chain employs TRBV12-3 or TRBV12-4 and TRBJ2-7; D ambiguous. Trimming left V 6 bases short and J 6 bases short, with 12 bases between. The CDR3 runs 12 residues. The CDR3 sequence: CASSRTRSEQYF. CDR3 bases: TGTGCCAGCAGCCGCACGAGGTCCGAGCAGTACTTC.

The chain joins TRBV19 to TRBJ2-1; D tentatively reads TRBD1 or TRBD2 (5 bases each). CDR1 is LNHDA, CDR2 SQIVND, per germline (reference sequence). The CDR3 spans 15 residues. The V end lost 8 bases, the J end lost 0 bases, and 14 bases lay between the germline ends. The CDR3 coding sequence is TGTGCCAGTCAAAACGGGGACCTCTCCTACAATGAGCAGTTCTTC. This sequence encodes CASQNGDLSYNEQFF.

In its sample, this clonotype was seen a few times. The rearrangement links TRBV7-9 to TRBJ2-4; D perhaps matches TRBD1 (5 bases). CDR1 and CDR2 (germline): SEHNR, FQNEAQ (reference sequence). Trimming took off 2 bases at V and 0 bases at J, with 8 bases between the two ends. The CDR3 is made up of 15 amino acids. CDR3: CASSLTQVAKNIQYF. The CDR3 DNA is TGTGCCAGCAGCTTAACACAGGTAGCCAAAAACATTCAGTACTTC.

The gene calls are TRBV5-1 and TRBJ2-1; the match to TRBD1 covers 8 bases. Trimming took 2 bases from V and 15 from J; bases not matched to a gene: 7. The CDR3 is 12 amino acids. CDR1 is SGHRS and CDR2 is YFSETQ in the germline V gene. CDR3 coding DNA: TGCGCCAGCAGCTTAAGTGGACAGGGCGGGTTCTTC. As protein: CASSLSGQGGFF. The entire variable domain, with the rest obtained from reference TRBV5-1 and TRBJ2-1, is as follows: KAGVTQTPRYLIKTRGQQVTLSCSPISGHRSVSWYQQTPGQGLQFLFEYFSETQRNKGNFPGRFSGRQFSNSRSEMNVSTLELGDSALYLCASSLSGQGGFFGPGTRLTVL.

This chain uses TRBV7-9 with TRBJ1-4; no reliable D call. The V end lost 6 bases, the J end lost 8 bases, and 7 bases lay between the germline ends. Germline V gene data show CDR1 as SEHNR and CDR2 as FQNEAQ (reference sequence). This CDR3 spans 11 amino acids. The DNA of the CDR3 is TGTGCCAGCAGTTCACAGGAAAAACTGTTTTTT. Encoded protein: CASSSQEKLFF.

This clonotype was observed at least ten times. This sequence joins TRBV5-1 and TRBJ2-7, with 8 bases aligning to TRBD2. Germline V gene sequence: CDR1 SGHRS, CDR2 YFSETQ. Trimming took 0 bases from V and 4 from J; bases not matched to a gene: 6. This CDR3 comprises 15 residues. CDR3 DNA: TGCGCCAGCAGCTTGGCGGTAGCGGGGCCTTACGAGCAGTACTTC. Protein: CASSLAVAGPYEQYF.

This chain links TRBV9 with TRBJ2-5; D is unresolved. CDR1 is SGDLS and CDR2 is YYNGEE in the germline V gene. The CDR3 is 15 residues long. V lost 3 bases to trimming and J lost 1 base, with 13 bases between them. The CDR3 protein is CASSGLGGVQETQYF. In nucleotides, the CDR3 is TGTGCCAGCAGCGGTCTGGGTGGCGTCCAAGAGACCCAGTACTTC.

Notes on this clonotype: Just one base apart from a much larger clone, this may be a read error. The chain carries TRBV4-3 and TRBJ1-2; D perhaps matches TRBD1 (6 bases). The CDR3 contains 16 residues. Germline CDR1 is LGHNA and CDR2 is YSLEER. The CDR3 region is CASIQDGTGAGYGYTF. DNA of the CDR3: TGCGCCAGCATCCAAGATGGTACGGGGGCCGGCTATGGCTACACCTTC.

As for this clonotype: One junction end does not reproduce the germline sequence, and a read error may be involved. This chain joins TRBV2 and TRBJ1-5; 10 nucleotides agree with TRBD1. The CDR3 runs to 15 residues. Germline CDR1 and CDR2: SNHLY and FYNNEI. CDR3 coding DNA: TGTGCCAGCAGTGGACAGGGGGCTAGGAATCAGGCCCAGCATTTT. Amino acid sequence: CASSGQGARNQAQHF. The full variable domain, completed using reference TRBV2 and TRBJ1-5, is EPEVTQTPSHQVTQMGQEVILRCVPISNHLYFYWYRQILGQKVEFLVSFYNNEISEKSEIFDDQFSVERPDGSNFTLKIRSTKLEDSAMYFCASSGQGARNQAQHFGDGTRLSIL.